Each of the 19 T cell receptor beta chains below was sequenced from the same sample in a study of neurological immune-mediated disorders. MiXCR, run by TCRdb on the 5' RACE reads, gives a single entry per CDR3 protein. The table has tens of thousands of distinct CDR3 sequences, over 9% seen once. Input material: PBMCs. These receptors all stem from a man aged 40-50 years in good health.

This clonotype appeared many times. Here the CDR3 reads CASRRQGAYGYTF. CDR3 nucleotides: TGTGCCAGCAGGCGACAGGGGGCGTATGGCTACACCTTC. The rearrangement joins TRBV25-1 to TRBJ1-2; 10 bases agree with TRBD1. V lost 6 bases and J lost 5; bases outside the gene matches: 3. CDR1 is MGHDK and CDR2 is SYGVNS in the germline V gene. The CDR3 runs 13 residues.

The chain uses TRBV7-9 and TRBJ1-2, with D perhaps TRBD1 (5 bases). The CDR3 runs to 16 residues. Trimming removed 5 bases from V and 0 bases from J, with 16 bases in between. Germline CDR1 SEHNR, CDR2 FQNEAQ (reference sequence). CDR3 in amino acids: CASSPGWGSSNYGYTF. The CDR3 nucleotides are TGTGCCAGCAGCCCGGGGTGGGGCTCTTCTAACTATGGCTACACCTTC.

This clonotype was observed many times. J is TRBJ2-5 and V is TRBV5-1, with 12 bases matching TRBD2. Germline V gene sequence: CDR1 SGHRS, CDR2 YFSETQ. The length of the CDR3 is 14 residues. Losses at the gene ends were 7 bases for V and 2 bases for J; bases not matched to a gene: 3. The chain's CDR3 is CASASGGAQETQYF. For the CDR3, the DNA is TGCGCCAGCGCTAGCGGGGGGGCACAAGAGACCCAGTACTTC.

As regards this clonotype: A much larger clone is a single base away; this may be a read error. CDR3 nucleotides: TGTGCCAACAGCTTAGATGGCTTCGAGCAGTACTTC. It specifies CANSLDGFEQYF. The chain recombines TRBV7-8 with TRBJ2-7; D is undetermined. There are 12 residues in the CDR3. CDR1 is SGHVS and CDR2 is FQNEAQ in the germline V gene.

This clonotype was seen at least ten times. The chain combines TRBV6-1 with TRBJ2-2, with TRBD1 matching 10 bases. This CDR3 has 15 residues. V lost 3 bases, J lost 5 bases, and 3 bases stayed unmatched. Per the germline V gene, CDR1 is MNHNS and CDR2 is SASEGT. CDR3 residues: CASSEDRGYTGELFF. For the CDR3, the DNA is TGTGCCAGCAGTGAGGACAGGGGGTATACCGGGGAGCTGTTTTTT.

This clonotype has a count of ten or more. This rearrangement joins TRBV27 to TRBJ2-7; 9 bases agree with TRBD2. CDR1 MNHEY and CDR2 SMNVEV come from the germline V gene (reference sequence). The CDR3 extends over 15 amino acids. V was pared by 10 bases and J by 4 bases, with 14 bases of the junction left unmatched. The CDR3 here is CATGSLAGPRYEQYF. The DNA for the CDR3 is TGTGCCACCGGCTCACTAGCGGGCCCCCGTTACGAGCAGTACTTC.

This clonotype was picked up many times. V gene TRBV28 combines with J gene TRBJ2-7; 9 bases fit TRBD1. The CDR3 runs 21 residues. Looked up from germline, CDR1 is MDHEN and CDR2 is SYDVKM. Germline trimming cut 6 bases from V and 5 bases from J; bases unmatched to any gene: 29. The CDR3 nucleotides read TGTGCCAGCAGCTTTCGTCCGGGACAGGGATCTTTTGGGGGGAGGTACGACGAGCAGTACTTC. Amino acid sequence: CASSFRPGQGSFGGRYDEQYF.

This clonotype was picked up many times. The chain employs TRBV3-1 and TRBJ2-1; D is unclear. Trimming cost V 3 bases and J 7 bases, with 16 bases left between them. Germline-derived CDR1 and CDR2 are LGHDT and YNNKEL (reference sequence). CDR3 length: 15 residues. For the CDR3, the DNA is TGTGCCAGCAGCCAGGTTTTACGTCTCCCAAATGAGCAGTTCTTC. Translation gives CASSQVLRLPNEQFF.

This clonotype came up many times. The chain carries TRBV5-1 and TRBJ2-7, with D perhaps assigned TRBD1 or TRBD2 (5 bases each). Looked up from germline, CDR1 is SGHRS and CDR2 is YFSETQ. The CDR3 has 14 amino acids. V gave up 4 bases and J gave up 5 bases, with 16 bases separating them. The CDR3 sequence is CASSPTGTEDEQYF. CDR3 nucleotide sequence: TGCGCCAGCAGCCCCACCGGGACGGAGGACGAGCAGTACTTC.

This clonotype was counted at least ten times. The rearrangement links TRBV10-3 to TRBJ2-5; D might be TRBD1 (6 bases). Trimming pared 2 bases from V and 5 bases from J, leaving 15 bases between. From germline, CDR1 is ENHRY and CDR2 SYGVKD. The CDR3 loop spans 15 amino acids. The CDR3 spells CAISEPSRGGETQYF. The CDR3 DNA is TGTGCCATCAGTGAGCCGTCCAGGGGTGGGGAGACCCAGTACTTC.

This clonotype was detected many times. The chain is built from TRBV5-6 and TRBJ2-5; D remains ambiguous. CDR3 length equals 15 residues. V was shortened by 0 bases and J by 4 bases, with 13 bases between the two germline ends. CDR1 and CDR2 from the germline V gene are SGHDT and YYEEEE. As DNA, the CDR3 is TGTGCCAGCAGCTTGGTGAGAGACACCCGAGAGACCCAGTACTTC. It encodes CASSLVRDTRETQYF.

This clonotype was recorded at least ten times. CDR3 DNA: TGTGCCACCAGCGACGGGGACTCCTACGAGCAGTACTTC. Translated: CATSDGDSYEQYF. The chain couples TRBV15 to TRBJ2-7; D perhaps matches TRBD2 (5 bases). This CDR3 is built from 13 residues. Germline CDR1 reads LNHNV; CDR2 reads YYDKDF (reference sequence). V shed 5 bases and J shed 0 bases, with 8 bases lying between them.

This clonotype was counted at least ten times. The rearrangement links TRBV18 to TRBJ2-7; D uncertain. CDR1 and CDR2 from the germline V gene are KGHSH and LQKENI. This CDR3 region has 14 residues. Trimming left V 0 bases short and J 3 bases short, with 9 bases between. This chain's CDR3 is CASSPPSKLYEQYF. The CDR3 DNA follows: TGTGCCAGCTCACCACCCAGTAAACTCTACGAGCAGTACTTC.

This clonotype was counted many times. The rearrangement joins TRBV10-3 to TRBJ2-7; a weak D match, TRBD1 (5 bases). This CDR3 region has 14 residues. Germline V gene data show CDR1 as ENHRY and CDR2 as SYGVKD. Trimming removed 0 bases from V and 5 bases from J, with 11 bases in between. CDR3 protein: CAISESGRANEQYF. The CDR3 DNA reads TGTGCCATCAGTGAGTCGGGCAGGGCCAACGAGCAGTACTTC.

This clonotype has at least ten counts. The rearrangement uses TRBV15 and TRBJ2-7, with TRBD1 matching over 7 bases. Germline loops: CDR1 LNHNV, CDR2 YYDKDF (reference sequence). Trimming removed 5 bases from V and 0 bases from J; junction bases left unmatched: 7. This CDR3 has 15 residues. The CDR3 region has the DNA TGTGCCACCAGCTCCCAGACAGGGCTCTCCTACGAGCAGTACTTC. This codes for CATSSQTGLSYEQYF.

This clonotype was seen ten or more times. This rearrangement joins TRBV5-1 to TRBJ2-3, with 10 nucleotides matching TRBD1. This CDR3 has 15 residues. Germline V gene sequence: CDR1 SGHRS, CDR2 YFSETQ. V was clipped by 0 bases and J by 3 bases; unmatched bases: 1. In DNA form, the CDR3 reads TGCGCCAGCAGCTTGGAGGGACAGGGGACAGATACGCAGTATTTT. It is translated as CASSLEGQGTDTQYF.

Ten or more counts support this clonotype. The CDR3, as DNA: TGTGCCATCAGTGGGACTACCGAGGACGAGCAGTACTTC. It encodes CAISGTTEDEQYF. The chain joins TRBV10-3 to TRBJ2-7; a weak D match, TRBD2 (6 bases). V gave up 4 bases and J gave up 5 bases, with 12 bases separating them. The CDR3 contains 13 residues. Per the germline V gene, CDR1 is ENHRY and CDR2 is SYGVKD.

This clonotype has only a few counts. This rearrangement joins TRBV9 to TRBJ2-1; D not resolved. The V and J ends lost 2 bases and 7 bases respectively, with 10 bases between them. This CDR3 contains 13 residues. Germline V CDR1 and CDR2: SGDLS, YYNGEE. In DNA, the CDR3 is TGTGCCAGCAGCGTCCAGGAAGGGAATGAGCAGTTCTTC. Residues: CASSVQEGNEQFF. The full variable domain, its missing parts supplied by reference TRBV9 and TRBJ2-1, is DSGVTQTPKHLITATGQRVTLRCSPRSGDLSVYWYQQSLDQGLQFLIQYYNGEERAKGNILERFSAQQFPDLHSELNLSSLELGDSALYFCASSVQEGNEQFFGPGTRLTVL.

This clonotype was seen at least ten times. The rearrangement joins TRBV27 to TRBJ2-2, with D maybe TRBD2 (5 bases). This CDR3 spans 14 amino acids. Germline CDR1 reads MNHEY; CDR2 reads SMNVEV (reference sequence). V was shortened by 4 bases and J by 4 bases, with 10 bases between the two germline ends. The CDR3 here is CASSSDRGTGELFF. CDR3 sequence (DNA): TGTGCCAGCAGTTCGGACCGGGGCACCGGGGAGCTGTTTTTT.